In its sample, the clone carrying this T cell receptor (beta chain) was seen a few times. Its antigen remains unidentified. Findings of the study overall: Larger-cohort validation covered only one TCR beta V-J rearrangement. In terms of TCR gene usage, tumor memory CD4+ T cells clustered together with blood and lymph node memory CD4+ cells, as well as with lymph node naive CD4+ cells. Tumor Tregs overlapped most with tumor, then blood, naive CD4+ cells.

Treg sorting used a CD4+CD25+CD127-/low gate. V was shortened by 5 bases and J by 4 bases, with 10 bases between the two germline ends. CDR3 length: 13 amino acids. CDR1 and CDR2 (germline): SGHTA, FQGNSA. After constant-region reverse-primer amplification, full-length variable regions underwent semi-nested PCR with Nested Universal Primer A. Each CDR3 protein is one row after TCRdb ran MiXCR on the 5' RACE reads. The top ten clones hold approximately 12% of a sample with 9,500 to 15,000 distinct CDR3 sequences, just over 50% of them seen once. What was sequenced was tumor-infiltrating Tregs sorted from the breast tumor. The chain employs TRBV7-2 and TRBJ2-3, with no clear D. This receptor was obtained from a female donor with breast cancer. CDR3 amino acids: CASSLGVADTQYF. DNA for the CDR3: TGTGCCAGCAGCCTAGGAGTGGCAGATACGCAGTATTTT.